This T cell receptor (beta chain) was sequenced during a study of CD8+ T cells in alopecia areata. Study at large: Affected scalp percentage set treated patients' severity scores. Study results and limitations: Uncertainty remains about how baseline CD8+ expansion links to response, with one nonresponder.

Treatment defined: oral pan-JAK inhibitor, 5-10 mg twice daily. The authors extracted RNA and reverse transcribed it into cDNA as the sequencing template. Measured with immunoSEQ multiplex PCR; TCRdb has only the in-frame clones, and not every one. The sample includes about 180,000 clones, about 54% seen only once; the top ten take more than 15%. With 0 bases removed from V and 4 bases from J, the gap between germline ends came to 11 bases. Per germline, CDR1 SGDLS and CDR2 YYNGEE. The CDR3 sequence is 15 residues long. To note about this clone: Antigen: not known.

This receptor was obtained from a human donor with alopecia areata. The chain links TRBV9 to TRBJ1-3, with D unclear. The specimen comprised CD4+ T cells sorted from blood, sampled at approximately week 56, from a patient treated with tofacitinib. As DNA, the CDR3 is TGTGCCAGCAGCGTAGGTGGTTCTCGCGGAAACACCATATATTTT. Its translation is CASSVGGSRGNTIYF.